These 30 T cell receptor beta chains were sequenced from one sample in a study of T cells after yellow fever vaccination. TCRdb called the 5' RACE reads again in MiXCR, with one record for every CDR3 protein. The table lists just over 300,000 distinct CDR3 sequences, 3.6% of them singletons, with about a quarter in the top ten. Here the sequenced sample was PBMCs, taken on the day of the yellow fever booster vaccination. The receptors derive from a young man who received the YFV17D yellow fever vaccine.

The chain links TRBV7-2 to TRBJ1-2, with D maybe TRBD1 (6 bases). This CDR3 has 13 residues. Germline assignment: CDR1 SGHTA and CDR2 FQGNSA. V lost 3 bases to trimming and J lost 7 bases, with 12 bases between them. CDR3 bases: TGTGCCAGCAGCTTCGAACAGGGTCGTGGCTACACCTTC. Translated: CASSFEQGRGYTF.

This clonotype came up many times. The rearrangement links TRBV5-6 to TRBJ2-5, with TRBD2 identical over 12 bases. CDR3 size: 15 residues. V dropped 5 bases and J dropped 0; count of bases not matched to a gene: 2. Per germline, CDR1 SGHDT and CDR2 YYEEEE. The DNA of the CDR3 is TGTGCCAGCAGTGGACTAGCGGGGTACCAAGAGACCCAGTACTTC. Translation: CASSGLAGYQETQYF.

A remark on this clonotype: A junction boundary mismatches the germline segment, possibly from a read error. The V call is TRBV20-1, the J call TRBJ2-1; tentative D call: TRBD1 (6 bases). CDR1 and CDR2 (germline): DFQATT, SNEGSKA (reference sequence). CDR3 length equals 16 residues. CDR3 sequence (DNA): TGCAGTGCGAGAGGGGGATTTCGGAGCTCCTACAATGAGCAGTTCTTC. Its translation: CSARGGFRSSYNEQFF.

The chain's CDR3 is CAWVGGDTQYF. CDR3 DNA sequence: TGTGCCTGGGTTGGAGGGGATACGCAGTATTTT. V and J are TRBV30 and TRBJ2-3, with D tentatively TRBD2 (6 bases). Germline V gives CDR1 GTSNPN, CDR2 SVGIG (reference sequence). V lost 5 bases to trimming and J lost 6 bases, with 9 bases between them. The CDR3 runs 11 residues.

The chain uses TRBV12-3 or TRBV12-4 and TRBJ2-6; D unresolved. Trimming stripped 6 bases from V and 0 bases from J, with 12 bases between. CDR3 length: 16 amino acids. DNA of the CDR3: TGTGCCAGCAGCCCCCAGGACCTCTCTGGGGCCAACGTCCTGACTTTC. As protein: CASSPQDLSGANVLTF.

This clonotype has at least ten counts. This chain joins TRBV5-1 and TRBJ1-2; possible D gene TRBD1, 5 bases. CDR1 is SGHRS and CDR2 is YFSETQ in the germline V gene. The V and J ends lost 6 bases and 8 bases respectively, with 11 bases between them. This CDR3 is built from 11 residues. The CDR3 reads CASKQDGGYTF. The CDR3 DNA reads as TGCGCCAGCAAACAGGACGGAGGCTACACCTTC.

The gene calls are TRBV29-1 and TRBJ2-2; 7 positions agree with TRBD1. The J segment lost 7 bases and the V segment lost 6 bases, leaving 8 bases of the junction unmatched. Germline CDR1 SQVTM, CDR2 ANQGSEA. This CDR3 has 13 residues. DNA of the CDR3: TGCAGCGTAGCAAGGGGGCGCGGCGGGGAGCTGTTTTTT. It encodes CSVARGRGGELFF.

The V gene is TRBV25-1, the J gene TRBJ2-1; 8 bases are a match to TRBD2. Germline CDR1 MGHDK, CDR2 SYGVNS. This CDR3 is 17 amino acids long. Germline trimming cut 1 base from V and 5 bases from J; bases unmatched to any gene: 10. The CDR3 reads CASSEWGTGGLNNEQFF. CDR3 in DNA: TGTGCCAGCAGTGAATGGGGAACGGGGGGGCTTAACAATGAGCAGTTCTTC.

The chain's CDR3 is CASTANRGEIVAGELFF. The CDR3 DNA follows: TGTGCCAGCACCGCCAACAGGGGAGAGATCGTCGCCGGGGAGCTGTTTTTT. The chain uses TRBV18 and TRBJ2-2, with 7 positions matching TRBD1. V lost 8 bases and J lost 6; bases outside the gene matches: 18. CDR3 length equals 17 residues. Germline CDR1 is KGHSH and CDR2 is LQKENI.

This clonotype was seen a few times. This chain links TRBV5-1 with TRBJ2-2, with D hard to call. The V end was cut by 9 bases, the J end by 1 base, with 16 bases between. The CDR3 is made up of 15 amino acids. Germline assignment: CDR1 SGHRS and CDR2 YFSETQ. The CDR3 coding sequence is TGCGCCACACGTTCAATGCTTGGGAACACCGGGGAGCTGTTTTTT. This sequence encodes CATRSMLGNTGELFF.

This rearrangement joins TRBV6-6 to TRBJ1-2, with unresolved D. This CDR3 region has 16 residues. V was trimmed by 2 bases and J by 3 bases, leaving 16 bases between them. Germline V gene data show CDR1 as MNHNY and CDR2 as SVGAGI (reference sequence). The CDR3 nucleotides are TGTGCCAGCAGTTACGACCCCTCGAAACAGTACTATGGCTACACCTTC. Its protein product is CASSYDPSKQYYGYTF.

Ten or more counts support this clonotype. The CDR3 bases are TGCAGTGCTAGAGATCCGAGGCAGGCTAACACTGAAGCTTTCTTT. Translating it yields CSARDPRQANTEAFF. J is TRBJ1-1 and V is TRBV20-1; D is ambiguous. The V gene lost 0 bases and the J gene lost 2 bases, with 13 bases spanning the gap. There are 15 residues in the CDR3. Germline CDR1 DFQATT, CDR2 SNEGSKA (reference sequence).

This clonotype has a count of ten or more. The chain couples TRBV4-1 to TRBJ2-6; TRBD1 is a possible D gene (5 bases). The CDR3 has 16 residues. Trimming cost V 2 bases and J 1 base, with 9 bases left between them. Germline CDR1 and CDR2: MGHRA and YSYEKL. Here the CDR3 reads CASSQPRQSGANVLTF. The CDR3 region has the DNA TGCGCCAGCAGCCAACCTCGACAGTCTGGGGCCAACGTCCTGACTTTC.

The V and J genes are TRBV5-5 and TRBJ2-5, with TRBD1 identical over 7 bases. V shed 6 bases, J shed 1 base, and the junction held 6 bases outside the gene matches. CDR1 SGHKS and CDR2 YYEKEE come from the germline V gene (reference sequence). The CDR3 runs 14 residues. The CDR3 spells CASNSGTVQETQYF. The CDR3 DNA sequence: TGTGCCAGCAACAGTGGGACAGTCCAAGAGACCCAGTACTTC.

This rearrangement joins TRBV4-3 to TRBJ1-1, with a possible D match to TRBD1 (6 bases). The CDR3 loop spans 13 amino acids. V was cut by 3 bases and J by 6 bases, with 11 bases left in between. CDR1 and CDR2 (germline): LGHNA, YSLEER. In DNA form, the CDR3 reads TGCGCCAGCAGCCACACACAGGGACCTGAAGCTTTCTTT. It specifies CASSHTQGPEAFF.

The table lists this clonotype with a few counts. The chain is built from TRBV19 and TRBJ1-1, with D perhaps TRBD1 (5 bases). The CDR3 is 16 amino acids. Trimming cost V 0 bases and J 0 bases, with 11 bases left between them. From germline, CDR1 is LNHDA and CDR2 SQIVND (reference sequence). The CDR3 protein is CASSIEGSRVNTEAFF. In DNA form, the CDR3 reads TGTGCCAGTAGTATAGAGGGGAGCAGGGTGAACACTGAAGCTTTCTTT.

The table lists this clonotype with many counts. This chain joins TRBV2 and TRBJ2-7, with unresolved D. The CDR3 is 10 amino acids. Trimming removed 9 bases from V and 2 bases from J, with 5 bases in between. The germline V gene encodes CDR1 SNHLY and CDR2 FYNNEI. CDR3 DNA: TGTGCCAGTTCAACCTACGAGCAGTACTTC. It is translated as CASSTYEQYF.

This sequence joins TRBV5-1 and TRBJ1-4; D may be TRBD1 (5 bases). CDR1 is SGHRS, CDR2 YFSETQ, per germline. With 1 base removed from V and 8 bases from J, the gap between germline ends came to 18 bases. The CDR3 covers 16 residues. The DNA of the CDR3 is TGCGCCAGCAGCTTGTTCTCGGGGCTAAGGGAGGAAAAACTGTTTTTT. This sequence encodes CASSLFSGLREEKLFF.

This rearrangement joins TRBV14 to TRBJ1-4, with D possibly TRBD1 on 5 matching bases. This CDR3 comprises 15 residues. V gave up 4 bases and J gave up 8 bases, with 17 bases separating them. Per the germline V gene, CDR1 is SGHDN and CDR2 is FVKESK. The CDR3 sequence is CASSLSPGQREKLFF. The CDR3, as DNA: TGTGCCAGCAGCCTATCGCCTGGACAACGGGAAAAACTGTTTTTT.

The sample holds a few counts of this clonotype. Written as DNA, the CDR3 is TGTGCCAGCCAGACAGGGGCCGCCTCTGGGGCCAACGTCCTGACTTTC. Amino acid sequence: CASQTGAASGANVLTF. The V and J genes are TRBV19 and TRBJ2-6; 8 bases are shared with TRBD1. The CDR3 consists of 16 residues. Germline values: CDR1 LNHDA, CDR2 SQIVND (reference sequence). Losses at the gene ends were 9 bases for V and 0 bases for J; bases not matched to a gene: 7. The variable domain in full, completed from reference TRBV19 and TRBJ2-6, reads DGGITQSPKYLFRKEGQNVTLSCEQNLNHDAMYWYRQDPGQGLRLIYYSQIVNDFQKGDIAEGYSVSREKKESFPLTVTSAQKNPTAFYLCASQTGAASGANVLTFGAGSRLTVL.

This clonotype was detected a few times. This sequence joins TRBV4-1 and TRBJ1-5, with a tentative D call TRBD1 (5 bases). This CDR3 comprises 15 residues. Germline V gives CDR1 MGHRA, CDR2 YSYEKL. The V gene lost 4 bases and the J gene lost 1 base, with 11 bases spanning the gap. CDR3 region: CASSRVWDSNQPQHF. CDR3 coding DNA: TGCGCCAGCAGCCGGGTATGGGACAGCAATCAGCCCCAGCATTTT.

Many counts were recorded for this clonotype. This rearrangement joins TRBV3-1 to TRBJ2-1, with D possibly matching TRBD1 (5 bases). CDR1 and CDR2 (germline): LGHDT, YNNKEL (reference sequence). Between the trimmed V and J ends, which lost 1 base and 0 bases, there was a span of 16 bases. The CDR3 has 18 amino acids. CDR3 residues: CASSQAWGQASSYNEQFF. The DNA for the CDR3 is TGTGCCAGCAGCCAAGCGTGGGGCCAAGCTAGCTCCTACAATGAGCAGTTCTTC.

This clonotype showed up many times. The chain is built from TRBV4-1 and TRBJ2-3; D is unclear. Between the trimmed V and J ends, which lost 3 bases and 2 bases, there was a span of 12 bases. Germline assignment: CDR1 MGHRA and CDR2 YSYEKL. This CDR3 has 15 amino acids. The CDR3 spells CASSHIWQTTDTQYF. CDR3 coding DNA: TGCGCCAGCAGCCATATCTGGCAGACCACAGATACGCAGTATTTT.

This clonotype was counted only a few times. The chain is built from TRBV7-4 and TRBJ1-1; D is undetermined. The ends were cut back, 2 bases at V and 0 bases at J, with 10 bases in the middle. The CDR3 sequence is 15 residues long. The germline gives CDR1 SGHVT, CDR2 SQSDAQ. CDR3 protein: CASSLKPSLNTEAFF. In DNA, the CDR3 is TGTGCCAGCAGCTTAAAGCCAAGCTTGAACACTGAAGCTTTCTTT.

This clonotype was detected ten times or more. The chain is built from TRBV12-3 or TRBV12-4 and TRBJ2-6; the match to TRBD1 covers 12 bases. CDR3 length equals 16 residues. Trimming removed 5 bases from V and 4 bases from J; junction bases left unmatched: 3. The CDR3 coding sequence is TGTGCCAGCAGTGTGGGACAGGGGGCCGGGGCCAACGTCCTGACTTTC. As protein: CASSVGQGAGANVLTF.

This clonotype was observed a handful of times. The genes are TRBV2 and TRBJ2-7, with 9 bases lining up with TRBD1. CDR3 length: 14 residues. Germline V lookup: CDR1 SNHLY, CDR2 FYNNEI. Unmatched junction bases numbered 7, after V lost 4 bases and J lost 6 bases. The CDR3 sequence: CASSGDRVMGEQYF. For the CDR3, the DNA is TGTGCCAGCAGTGGGGACAGGGTGATGGGCGAGCAGTACTTC. Filled out from reference TRBV2 and TRBJ2-7, the complete variable domain reads EPEVTQTPSHQVTQMGQEVILRCVPISNHLYFYWYRQILGQKVEFLVSFYNNEISEKSEIFDDQFSVERPDGSNFTLKIRSTKLEDSAMYFCASSGDRVMGEQYFGPGTRLTVT.

The chain joins TRBV7-8 to TRBJ2-7, with 11 bases that match TRBD1. The V and J ends lost 4 bases and 4 bases, in that order; junction bases with no gene match: 3. CDR1 is SGHVS, CDR2 FQNEAQ, per germline. The CDR3 sequence is 14 residues long. CDR3 DNA sequence: TGTGCCAGCAGCTACCGGGACAGGGGGTACGAGCAGTACGTC. This translates into CASSYRDRGYEQYV.

This clonotype was observed a handful of times. The chain employs TRBV7-2 and TRBJ2-3, with no clear D. The length of the CDR3 is 14 residues. The V end was cut by 7 bases, the J end by 1 base, with 12 bases between. CDR1 SGHTA and CDR2 FQGNSA come from the germline V gene. CDR3: CASNPTPGTDTQYF. Written as DNA, the CDR3 is TGTGCCAGCAATCCAACACCCGGCACAGATACGCAGTATTTT.

The rearrangement joins TRBV28 to TRBJ1-2; D may be TRBD1 (5 bases). V was clipped by 3 bases and J by 0 bases, with 11 bases between them. The CDR3 runs 15 residues. Germline V gene data show CDR1 as MDHEN and CDR2 as SYDVKM. The DNA for the CDR3 is TGTGCCAGCAGTTTTTACAGGTCCTCTAACTATGGCTACACCTTC. This sequence encodes CASSFYRSSNYGYTF.

This clonotype was observed many times. This chain joins TRBV6-6 and TRBJ2-3; D not certain. Trimming cost V 6 bases and J 2 bases, with 6 bases left between them. The CDR3 runs 12 residues. CDR1 is MNHNY and CDR2 is SVGAGI in the germline V gene (reference sequence). The CDR3 nucleotides read TGTGCCAGCAGAGGGTCCACAGATACGCAGTATTTT. Its protein is CASRGSTDTQYF.